Described below is a single T cell receptor beta chain sequence and its context. A single record per CDR3 protein comes from TCRdb applying MiXCR to the 5' RACE reads. The profile covers about 270,000 distinct CDR3 sequences, with 16% appearing a single time and roughly a fifth taken by the ten largest. These data originate in a study of T-cell memory formation after mild COVID-19. CDR3 length equals 17 residues. Trimming removed 5 bases from V and 3 bases from J; junction bases left unmatched: 4. Germline-derived CDR1 and CDR2 are MNHEY and SMNVEV (reference sequence). This sequence joins TRBV27 and TRBJ2-2; 15 bases line up with TRBD2. The clonotype originates from a man between 18 and 29 years old who had mild COVID-19 (a few samples of this study predate the infection). Cell type and time point are not known. Sequencing input: PBMCs or a T cell subset sorted from them (not recorded which). The CDR3 sequence: CASSLGLAGGYTGELFF. In nucleotides, the CDR3 is TGTGCCAGCAGTCTGGGACTAGCGGGGGGTTACACCGGGGAGCTGTTTTTT.